This T cell receptor (beta chain) was sequenced for a study of blood T cells in healthy people across ages (dated by TCRdb to about 2015). In the study overall: Template switching captured roughly one uniquely barcoded TCR beta cDNA molecule per two T cells in model experiments. Two additional independent replicas of 1 million unique cDNA reads from the same blood draw were analyzed for two donors (one aged 18 to 30 and one aged 80 or older). The study measured age-related changes in TCR beta repertoire diversity using deep sequencing normalized with unique cDNA molecular identifiers. The donors were divided into four age groups: young (average around 17 years), middle-aged (roughly 42), aged (roughly 66) and long-lived (around 80). To avoid experimental bias, donors of different ages were randomly spread across the sequencing lanes. Beyond this particular receptor, the publication reports: Compared with the aged group, the long-lived group had more naive CD4+ T cells, fewer expanded clones and increased TCR diversity, a pattern suggesting age selection. Total diversity estimates from one million sequenced T cells were considered lower bounds and underestimates. Conclusive comparison of naive and antigen-experienced compartments was prevented by the profiling of bulk unsorted PBMCs. Donor CMV infection status was unknown, potentially confounding age-related changes in expanded clonotypes. Observed TCR beta diversity per million T cells fell roughly linearly with age, and a significant reduction was already apparent by age approximately 41. There was a strong correlation between observed TCR beta diversity and the percentage of naive T cells measured by flow cytometry.

Systemically healthy Caucasian individuals from Russia, roughly 40 in total and aged about 6 to 90 years, were included as donors. Approximately 9.3 milliliters of peripheral blood were collected from each donor into EDTA-treated Vacutainer tubes. Ficoll-Paque density-gradient centrifugation was used to isolate PBMCs, with at least 6 million per sample. Trizol reagent was used to extract total RNA from the PBMCs, yielding at least 5.5 micrograms per sample. For every donor, an aliquot of PBMCs went through flow cytometry to measure the percentages of naive CD45RAhigh/CD27high T cells. This clonotype has a handful of counts. The antigen this receptor binds is unknown. Base qualities are not recorded, but no much larger clone differs from it by a single base. The library came from 5' RACE. TCRdb shows the sequencer as Illumina HiSeq 2500. A second PCR of roughly 7 to 11 cycles was performed with a sample-barcoded 5' primer and a J-beta primer mix. Each TCR beta cDNA molecule received a unique molecular identifier from a template-switch 5' adaptor carrying 12 random nucleotides. Each sample yielded at least 3 million CDR3-containing paired-end reads. The Mint cDNA synthesis kit, primed by a TRBC-specific oligonucleotide, was used to synthesize first-strand cDNA from all RNA. After uracil-DNA glycosylase treatment, a first 18-cycle PCR used universal primers M1SS and BC2_uni_R on all cDNA. The original methods were these. Normalization of each sample was performed by random selection of 1 million high-quality reads, each carrying a distinct molecular identifier. Reads sharing molecular identifiers were discarded rather than binned into consensus sequences. CDR3 identification, clonotype clustering and error correction used MiTCR with a Q25 quality threshold and the strictest error-elimination algorithm. A nonparametric unseen species model using Euler transformation provided a lower-bound estimate of total TCR beta diversity. TCRdb trimmed the raw reads at Q25, called clones with MiXCR and kept productive beta chains. Rows are unified per CDR3 protein, each entry keeping the most common DNA and genes. TCRdb, not the authors, supplied the V and J calls. Across this sample there are just over 800,000 distinct CDR3 sequences, with around 62% seen only once. Of the sample, 28% falls within the top ten clones.

Relative to germline, V is missing 4 bases and J is missing 0 bases, with 3 bases of the junction outside any gene match. The CDR1 and CDR2 encoded by the germline V gene (reference sequence) are LNHDA and SQIVND. The CDR3 numbers 15 residues from cysteine through phenylalanine. CDR3 DNA only is kept here, 45 bases in frame from base 1. Sequences were obtained from blood. The origin of this receptor is a young man in good health. Recombination connected TRBV19 to TRBJ2-1; 7 central nucleotides agree with TRBD2. Read as DNA, the sequence is TGTGCCAGTAGTACCGGGACTAACTCCTACAATGAGCAGTTCTTC. This translates into CASSTGTNSYNEQFF.